This paragraph covers one T cell receptor (beta chain) sequence. Its antigen remains unidentified. This sample is drawn from a study of monozygotic twins with inflammatory bowel disease. Study-wide findings and caveats: People with IBD had fewer clonotypes in common with others than healthy twins did, especially with disease activity. T cell subtypes that differed could not be told apart. Researchers reported no repertoire similarity difference between concordant and discordant twins, possibly from limited power.

Via template switching, UMIs carrying a 6-nucleotide sample barcode were introduced. TCRdb derives one entry per CDR3 protein from the 5' RACE reads, leaving out DNA. Its clone listing holds under 150,000 distinct CDR3 sequences. This CDR3 has 17 amino acids. The V gene's germline CDR1 is SGHKS and CDR2 YYEKEE (reference sequence). The gene calls are TRBV5-5 and TRBJ2-2; TCRdb's D gene call, TRBD1, goes unchecked for lack of DNA. The source material was blood. The receptor was isolated from a human donor with ulcerative colitis or Crohn's disease, or a healthy co-twin of an affected twin (not recorded which). The chain's CDR3 is CASSPDRGSANTGELFF.